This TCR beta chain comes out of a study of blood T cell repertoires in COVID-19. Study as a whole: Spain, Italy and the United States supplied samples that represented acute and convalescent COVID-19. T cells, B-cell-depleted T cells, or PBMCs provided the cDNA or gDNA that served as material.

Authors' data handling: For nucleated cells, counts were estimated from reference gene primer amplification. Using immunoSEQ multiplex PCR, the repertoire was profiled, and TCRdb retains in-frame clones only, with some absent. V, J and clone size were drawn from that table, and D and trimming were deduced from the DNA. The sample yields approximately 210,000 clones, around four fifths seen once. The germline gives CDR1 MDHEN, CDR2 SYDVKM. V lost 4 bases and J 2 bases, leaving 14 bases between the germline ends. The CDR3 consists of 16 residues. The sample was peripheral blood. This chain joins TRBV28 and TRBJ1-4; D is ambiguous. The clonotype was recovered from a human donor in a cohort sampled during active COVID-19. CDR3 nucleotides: TGTGCCAGCAGTTCCCTGTCGCCAGGCACTAATGAAAAACTGTTTTTT. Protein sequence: CASSSLSPGTNEKLFF.